The T cell receptor (beta chain) under discussion was sequenced for a study of blood T cells in healthy people across ages. Sample-barcoded 5' priming and a J-beta primer mix drove a second PCR of roughly 7 to 11 cycles. TCRdb recomputed calls from the 5' RACE reads with MiXCR, one row per CDR3 protein. The sample carries about 1.4 million distinct CDR3 sequences, approximately 59% recorded once. V lost 6 bases and J 3 bases, leaving 15 bases between the germline ends. CDR3 length: 14 residues. CDR1 is MNHEY and CDR2 is SMNVEV in the germline V gene (reference sequence). This clonotype was counted only a few times.

The V call is TRBV27, the J call TRBJ2-7, with D perhaps matching TRBD1 or TRBD2 (5 bases each). The clonotype comes from a man aged 18-30 years in good health. Material for sequencing was blood. The CDR3 protein is CASSYGSRGYEQYF. As DNA, the CDR3 is TGTGCCAGCAGCTACGGATCGAGGGGCTACGAGCAGTACTTC.